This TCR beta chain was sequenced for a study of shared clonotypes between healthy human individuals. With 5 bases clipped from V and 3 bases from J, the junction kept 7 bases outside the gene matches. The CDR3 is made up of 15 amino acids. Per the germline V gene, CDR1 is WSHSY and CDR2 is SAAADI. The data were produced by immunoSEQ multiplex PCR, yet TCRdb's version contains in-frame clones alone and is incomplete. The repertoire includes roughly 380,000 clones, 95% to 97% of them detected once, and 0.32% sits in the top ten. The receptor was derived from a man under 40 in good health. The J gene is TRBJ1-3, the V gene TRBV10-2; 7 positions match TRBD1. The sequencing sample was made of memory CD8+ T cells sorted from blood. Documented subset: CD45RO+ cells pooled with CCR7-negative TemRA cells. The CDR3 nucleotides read TGCGCCAGCAGTATTGACAGGGTGTATGGAAACACCATATATTTT. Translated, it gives CASSIDRVYGNTIYF.